This T cell receptor beta chain was captured in a study of CD8 T cells in ankylosing spondylitis. Quantitative molecular-barcoded 5'-RACE generated the TCR beta libraries. TCRdb reprocessed the 5' RACE reads via MiXCR and lists one record per CDR3 protein. The table includes 200,000 to 300,000 distinct CDR3 sequences, roughly a quarter detected once. Trimming shortened V by 3 bases and J by 0 bases, and 9 bases separated the two germline ends. The CDR3 totals 15 residues. Findings and limits, study-wide: Reportedly, significant enrichment of disease-linked clones occurred in matched ankylosing spondylitis synovial fluid.

There are a few counts of this clonotype. The antigen is undetermined. The source is a male donor with ankylosing spondylitis or in good health (not recorded which). The sequencing sample was made of blood, either unsorted or a sorted T cell fraction (not recorded which). The V gene is TRBV12-3 or TRBV12-4, the J gene TRBJ1-5; the D is unclear. In DNA form, the CDR3 reads TGTGCCAGCAGTTTGAGGAGGCATAGCAATCAGCCCCAGCATTTT. It translates to CASSLRRHSNQPQHF.